Below, one TCR beta chain is given with its context. Sequencing was performed with immunoSEQ multiplex PCR; in TCRdb, only in-frame clones are kept and a portion is missing. The sample includes about 27,000 clones, around 72% seen only once; the top ten take approximately 3.6%. The CDR3 spans 14 residues. The V gene lost 0 bases and the J gene lost 3 bases, with 7 bases spanning the gap. In germline, CDR1 is SEHNR, CDR2 FQNEAQ (reference sequence). This sample was included in a study of PD-1 blockade in classical Hodgkin lymphoma. The sample's time point: cycle 4 day 1 (C4D1), after less than seven weeks of nivolumab. Relapse after autologous stem cell transplantation occurred in every patient, and brentuximab vedotin exposure varied.

The specimen was peripheral blood mononuclear cells (PBMCs), collected before the fourth cycle of nivolumab. The chain is built from TRBV7-9 and TRBJ2-3, with D perhaps matching TRBD2 (6 bases). The sequence came from a human donor with classical Hodgkin lymphoma. CDR3 protein: CASSLAGGTDTQYF. CDR3 DNA: TGTGCCAGCAGCTTAGCGGGGGGAACAGATACGCAGTATTTT.